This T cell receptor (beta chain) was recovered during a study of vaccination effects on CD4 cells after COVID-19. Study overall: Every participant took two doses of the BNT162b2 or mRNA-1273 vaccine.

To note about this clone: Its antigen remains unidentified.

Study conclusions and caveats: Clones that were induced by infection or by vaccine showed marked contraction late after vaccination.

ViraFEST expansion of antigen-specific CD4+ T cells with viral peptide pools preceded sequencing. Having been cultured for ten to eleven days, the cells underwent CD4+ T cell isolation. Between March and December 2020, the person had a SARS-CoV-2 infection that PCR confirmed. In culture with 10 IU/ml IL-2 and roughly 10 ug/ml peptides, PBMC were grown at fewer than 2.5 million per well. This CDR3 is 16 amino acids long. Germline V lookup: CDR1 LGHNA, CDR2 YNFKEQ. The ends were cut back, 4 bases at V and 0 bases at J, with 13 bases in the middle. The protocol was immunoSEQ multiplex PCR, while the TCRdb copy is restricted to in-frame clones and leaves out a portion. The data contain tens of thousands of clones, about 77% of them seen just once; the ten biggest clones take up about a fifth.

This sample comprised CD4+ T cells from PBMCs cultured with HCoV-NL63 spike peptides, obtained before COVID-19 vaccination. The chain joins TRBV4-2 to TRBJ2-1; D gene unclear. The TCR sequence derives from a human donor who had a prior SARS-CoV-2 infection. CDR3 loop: CASSLAKTRSYNEQFF. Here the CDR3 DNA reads TGTGCCAGCAGCCTAGCAAAGACCCGCTCCTACAATGAGCAGTTCTTC.